This T cell receptor (beta chain) is from a study of tumor and adjacent non-tumor tissue in lung cancer. Study-wide context: There were around eleven adenocarcinoma, a couple of squamous cell carcinoma and 1 small cell lung cancer cases. Patients were aged about 31 to 85, ten or so men and 5 women, stage I to III.

Study-level results: In normal lung, the top 100 clones were significantly more dominant than in tumor. Shorter survival was associated with higher TCR diversity in tumors.

CDR3 length: 16 amino acids. Germline V gene data show CDR1 as SGHRS and CDR2 as YFSETQ. Worth noting for this clonotype: Its antigen is unidentified. A much larger clone is a single base away; this may be a read error.

No cell sorting was done before RNA was extracted from the tissue. This non-tumor lung sample came from over 3 cm beyond the tumor edge. A modified ARM-PCR protocol with three rounds of nested PCR amplified TCRbeta. Using its own MiXCR run on the multiplex PCR reads, TCRdb lists one record per CDR3 protein. The sample records fewer than 55,000 distinct CDR3 sequences, around 67% being singletons. The clonotype originates from a woman between 40 and 55 years old with non-small cell lung cancer. Sequenced: distant non-tumor lung tissue. V gene TRBV5-1 combines with J gene TRBJ2-1; no reliable D call. The CDR3 is CASSFEGPRSYNERFF. The CDR3 DNA is TGCGCCAGCAGCTTCGAAGGACCCCGCTCCTACAATGAGCGGTTCTTC.